This T cell receptor (beta chain) derives from a study of Tregs in tolerant kidney transplant recipients. Study outcomes and limitations: Expanding Tregs on activated donor B cells appeared to best identify donor-specific TCRbeta clones. This study did not directly address biological reproducibility.

Germline CDR1 and CDR2: SGHAT and FQNNGV. CDR3 size: 13 residues. V lost 5 bases to trimming and J lost 4 bases, with 9 bases between them. CD4+CD25+CD127- Tregs, CD4+CD25- non-Tregs, CD4 and CD8 cells were sorted. Regulatory T cells were sorted from thawed PBMCs rested overnight at 37°C with around 200 IU/ml IL-2. About this clone: The antigen remains unidentified.

The table came from immunoSEQ multiplex PCR; TCRdb's copy has only in-frame clones and leaves some out. The sample yields approximately 43,000 clones, roughly nine tenths seen once. The origin of this receptor is a human donor in good health. The chain recombines TRBV11-2 with TRBJ2-1; D is undetermined. The sample was Tregs from blood. The CDR3 sequence is CASSLQVYNEQFF. In DNA form, the CDR3 reads TGTGCCAGCAGCCTTCAGGTTTACAATGAGCAGTTCTTC.